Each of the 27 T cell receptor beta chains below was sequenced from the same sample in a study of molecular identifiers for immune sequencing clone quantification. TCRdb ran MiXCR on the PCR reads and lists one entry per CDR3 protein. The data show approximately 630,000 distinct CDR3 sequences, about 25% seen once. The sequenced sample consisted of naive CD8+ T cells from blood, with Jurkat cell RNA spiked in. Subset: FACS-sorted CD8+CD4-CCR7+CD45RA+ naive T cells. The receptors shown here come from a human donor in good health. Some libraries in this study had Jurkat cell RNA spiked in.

The CDR3 bases are TGCAGTGCTAGAGATGACCGGGACAGGGTCGCAGATACGCAGTATTTT. Encoded protein: CSARDDRDRVADTQYF. The chain combines TRBV20-1 with TRBJ2-3; TRBD1 matches at 9 bases. V shed 0 bases, J shed 4 bases, and the junction held 8 bases outside the gene matches. The V gene's germline CDR1 is DFQATT and CDR2 SNEGSKA (reference sequence). The CDR3 has 16 amino acids.

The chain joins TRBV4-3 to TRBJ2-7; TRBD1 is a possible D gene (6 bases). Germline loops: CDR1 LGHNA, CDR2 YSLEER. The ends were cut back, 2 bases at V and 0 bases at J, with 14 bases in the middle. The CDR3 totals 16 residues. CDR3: CASSQSLTGSSYEQYF. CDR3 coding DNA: TGCGCCAGCAGCCAATCACTTACAGGGTCCTCCTACGAGCAGTACTTC.

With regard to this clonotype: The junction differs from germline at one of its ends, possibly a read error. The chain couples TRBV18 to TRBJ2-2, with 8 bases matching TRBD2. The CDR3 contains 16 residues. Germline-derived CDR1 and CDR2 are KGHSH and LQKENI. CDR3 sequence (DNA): TGTGTCAGCTCACCAATAAGCGGGAGCCACACCGGGGAGCTGTTTTTT. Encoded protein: CVSSPISGSHTGELFF.

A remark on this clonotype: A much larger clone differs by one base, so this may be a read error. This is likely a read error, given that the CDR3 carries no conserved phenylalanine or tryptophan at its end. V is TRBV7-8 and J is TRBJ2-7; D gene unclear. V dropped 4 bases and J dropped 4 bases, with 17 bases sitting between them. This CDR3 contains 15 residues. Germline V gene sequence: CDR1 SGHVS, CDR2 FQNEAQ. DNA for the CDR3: TGTGCCAGCAGCTCGCAATGGACCGATCAGTACGAGCAGTACTCC. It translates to CASSSQWTDQYEQYS.

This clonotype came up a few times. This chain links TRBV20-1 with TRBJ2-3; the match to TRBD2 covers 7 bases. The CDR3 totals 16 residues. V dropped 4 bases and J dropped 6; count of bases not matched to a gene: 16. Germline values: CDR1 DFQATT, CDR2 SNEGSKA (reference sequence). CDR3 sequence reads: CSAKHRTRGSWDTQYF. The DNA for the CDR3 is TGCAGTGCTAAGCACCGGACACGCGGGAGTTGGGATACGCAGTATTTT.

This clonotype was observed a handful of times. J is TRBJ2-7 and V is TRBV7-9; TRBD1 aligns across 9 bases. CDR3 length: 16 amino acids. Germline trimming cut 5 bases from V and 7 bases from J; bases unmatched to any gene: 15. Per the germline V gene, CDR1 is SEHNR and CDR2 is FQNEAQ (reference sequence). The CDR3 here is CASSSLGVQGAQEQYF. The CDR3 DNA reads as TGTGCCAGCAGCAGCTTAGGTGTACAGGGGGCGCAGGAGCAGTACTTC.

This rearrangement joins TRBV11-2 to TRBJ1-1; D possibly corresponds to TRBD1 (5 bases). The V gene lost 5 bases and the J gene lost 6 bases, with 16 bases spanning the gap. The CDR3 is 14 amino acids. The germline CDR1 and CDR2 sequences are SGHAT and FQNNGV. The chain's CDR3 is CASSTTGTHPEAFF. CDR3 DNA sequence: TGTGCCAGCAGCACAACCGGGACGCACCCTGAAGCTTTCTTT.

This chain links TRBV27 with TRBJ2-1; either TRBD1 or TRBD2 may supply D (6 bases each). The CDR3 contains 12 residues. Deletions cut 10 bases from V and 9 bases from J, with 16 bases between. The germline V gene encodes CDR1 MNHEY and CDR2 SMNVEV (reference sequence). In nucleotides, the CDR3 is TGTGCCAACAGCTGGGGGGCGGGTGAGCAGTTCTTC. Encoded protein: CANSWGAGEQFF.

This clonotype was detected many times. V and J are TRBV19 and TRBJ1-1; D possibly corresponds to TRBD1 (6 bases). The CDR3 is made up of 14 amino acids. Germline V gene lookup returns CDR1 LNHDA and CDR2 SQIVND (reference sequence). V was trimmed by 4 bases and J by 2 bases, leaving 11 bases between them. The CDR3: CASSRGAQNTEAFF. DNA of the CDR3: TGTGCCAGTAGTAGGGGGGCCCAAAACACTGAAGCTTTCTTT.

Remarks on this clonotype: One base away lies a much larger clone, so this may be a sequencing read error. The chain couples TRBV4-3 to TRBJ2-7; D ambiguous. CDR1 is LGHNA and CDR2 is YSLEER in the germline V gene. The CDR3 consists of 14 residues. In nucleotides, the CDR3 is TGCGCCCGCAGCCACGACCTGAGCTCCTACGAGCAGTACTTC. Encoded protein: CARSHDLSSYEQYF.

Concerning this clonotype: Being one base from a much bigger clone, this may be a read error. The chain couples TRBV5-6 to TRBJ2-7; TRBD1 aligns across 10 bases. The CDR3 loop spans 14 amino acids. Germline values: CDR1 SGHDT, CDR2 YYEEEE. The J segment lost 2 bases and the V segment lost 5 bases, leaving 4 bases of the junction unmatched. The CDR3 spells CASRSGTGAYEQYF. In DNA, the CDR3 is TGTGCCAGCAGATCCGGGACAGGGGCCTACGAGCAGTACTTC.

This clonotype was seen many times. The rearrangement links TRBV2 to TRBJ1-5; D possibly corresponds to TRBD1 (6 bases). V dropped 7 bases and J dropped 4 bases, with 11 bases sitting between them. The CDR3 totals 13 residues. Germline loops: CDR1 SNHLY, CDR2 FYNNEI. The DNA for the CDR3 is TGTGCCAGCAAAGGACAGACTAATCAGCCCCAGCATTTT. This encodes CASKGQTNQPQHF.

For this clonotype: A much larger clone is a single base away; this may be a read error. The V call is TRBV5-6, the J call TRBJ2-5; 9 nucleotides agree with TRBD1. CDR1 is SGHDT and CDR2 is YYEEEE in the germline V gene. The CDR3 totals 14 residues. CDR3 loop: CASSPTGGSEPQYF. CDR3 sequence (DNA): TGTGCCAGCAGCCCAACAGGGGGCTCAGAGCCCCAGTACTTC. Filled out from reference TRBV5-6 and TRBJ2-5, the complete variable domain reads DAGVTQSPTHLIKTRGQQVTLRCSPKSGHDTVSWYQQALGQGPQFIFQYYEEEERQRGNFPDRFSGHQFPNYSSELNVNALLLGDSALYLCASSPTGGSEPQYFGPGTRLLVL.

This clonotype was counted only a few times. This CDR3 is CASSVMTGLGGELFF. CDR3 coding DNA: TGTGCCAGCAGCGTCATGACAGGGCTGGGCGGGGAGCTGTTTTTT. The chain combines TRBV11-2 with TRBJ2-2, with 7 bases aligning to TRBD1. Germline CDR1 reads SGHAT; CDR2 reads FQNNGV. CDR3 length equals 15 residues. V shed 5 bases, J shed 7 bases, and the junction held 10 bases outside the gene matches.

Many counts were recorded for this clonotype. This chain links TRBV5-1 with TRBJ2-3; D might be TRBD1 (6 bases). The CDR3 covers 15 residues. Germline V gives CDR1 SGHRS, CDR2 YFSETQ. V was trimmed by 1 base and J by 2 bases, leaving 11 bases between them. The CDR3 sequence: CASSLSQGSTDTQYF. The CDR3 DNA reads TGCGCCAGCAGCTTGAGCCAGGGGTCCACAGATACGCAGTATTTT.

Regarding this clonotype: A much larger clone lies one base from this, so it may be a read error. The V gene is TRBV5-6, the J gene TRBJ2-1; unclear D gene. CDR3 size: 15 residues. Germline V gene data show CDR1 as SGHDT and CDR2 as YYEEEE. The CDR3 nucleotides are TGTGCCGGCAGCCTTCCGAGTTGGACGGACAATGAGCAGTTCTTC. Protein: CAGSLPSWTDNEQFF.

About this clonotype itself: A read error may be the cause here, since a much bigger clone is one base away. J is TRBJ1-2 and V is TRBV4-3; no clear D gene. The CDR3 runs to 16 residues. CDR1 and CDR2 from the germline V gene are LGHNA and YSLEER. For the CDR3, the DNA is TGCGCCAGCAGCCAAGATTTGTCAGGAGTGAACTATGGCTGCACCTTC. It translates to CASSQDLSGVNYGCTF.

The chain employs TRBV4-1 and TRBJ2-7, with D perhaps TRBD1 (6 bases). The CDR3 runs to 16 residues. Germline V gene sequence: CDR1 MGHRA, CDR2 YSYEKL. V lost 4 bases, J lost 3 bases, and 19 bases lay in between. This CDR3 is CASSPTESQGSYEQYF. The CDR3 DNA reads TGCGCCAGCAGCCCAACCGAGTCACAGGGAAGCTACGAGCAGTACTTC.

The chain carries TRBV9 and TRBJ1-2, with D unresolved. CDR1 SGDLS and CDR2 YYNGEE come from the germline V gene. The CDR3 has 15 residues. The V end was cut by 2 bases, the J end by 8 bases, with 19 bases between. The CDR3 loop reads CASSVSAVLSYGYTF. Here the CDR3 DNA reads TGTGCCAGCAGCGTTTCGGCGGTACTATCATACGGCTACACCTTC.

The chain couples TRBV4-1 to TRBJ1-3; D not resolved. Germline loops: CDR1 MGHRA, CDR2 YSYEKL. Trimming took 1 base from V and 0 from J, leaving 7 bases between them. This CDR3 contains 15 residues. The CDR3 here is CASSQAKPSGNTIYF. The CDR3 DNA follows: TGCGCCAGCAGCCAAGCGAAGCCCTCTGGAAACACCATATATTTT.

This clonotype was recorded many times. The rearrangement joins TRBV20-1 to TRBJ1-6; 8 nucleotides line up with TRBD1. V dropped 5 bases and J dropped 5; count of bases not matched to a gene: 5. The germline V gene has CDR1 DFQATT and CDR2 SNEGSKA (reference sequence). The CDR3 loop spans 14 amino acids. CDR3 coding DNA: TGCAGTGCTCCGACAGGGGTTCATAATTCACCCCTCCACTTT. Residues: CSAPTGVHNSPLHF.

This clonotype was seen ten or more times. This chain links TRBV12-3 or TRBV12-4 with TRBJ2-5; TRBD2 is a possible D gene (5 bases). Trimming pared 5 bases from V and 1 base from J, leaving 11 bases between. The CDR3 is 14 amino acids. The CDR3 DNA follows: TGTGCCAGCAGTCCCTACCTAGCCCAAGAGACCCAGTACTTC. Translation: CASSPYLAQETQYF.

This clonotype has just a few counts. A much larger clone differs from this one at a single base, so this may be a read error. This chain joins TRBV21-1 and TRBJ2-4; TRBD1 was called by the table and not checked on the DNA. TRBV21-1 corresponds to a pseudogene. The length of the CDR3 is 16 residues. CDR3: CASNRDRRWTENIQYF. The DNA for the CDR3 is TGTGCCAGCAACAGGGACCGCCGCTGGACCGAAAACATTCAGTACTTC.

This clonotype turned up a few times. CDR3 DNA: TGCGCCAGCAGCTCCGGGACAGGGGGGACCTTTGGGGATACGCAGTATTTT. It encodes CASSSGTGGTFGDTQYF. V usage is TRBV10-2 and J usage is TRBJ2-3; 11 bases align to TRBD1. In germline, CDR1 is WSHSY, CDR2 SAAADI. CDR3 size: 17 residues. The V gene end was trimmed by 6 bases and the J gene end by 6 bases; junction bases not matched to a gene: 14.

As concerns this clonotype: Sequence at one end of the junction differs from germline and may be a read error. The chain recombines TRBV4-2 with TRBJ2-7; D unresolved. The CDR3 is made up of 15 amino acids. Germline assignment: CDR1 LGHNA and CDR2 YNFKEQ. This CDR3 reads CANSQAIGGSYAQYF. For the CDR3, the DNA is TGTGCCAACAGCCAAGCCATAGGCGGCTCCTACGCGCAGTACTTC.

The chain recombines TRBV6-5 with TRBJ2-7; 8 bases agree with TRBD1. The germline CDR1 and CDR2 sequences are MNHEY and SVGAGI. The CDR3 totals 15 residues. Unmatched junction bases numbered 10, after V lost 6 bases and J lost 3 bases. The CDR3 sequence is CASSLGQGPHYEQYF. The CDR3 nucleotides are TGTGCCAGCAGCCTCGGACAGGGTCCCCACTACGAGCAGTACTTC.

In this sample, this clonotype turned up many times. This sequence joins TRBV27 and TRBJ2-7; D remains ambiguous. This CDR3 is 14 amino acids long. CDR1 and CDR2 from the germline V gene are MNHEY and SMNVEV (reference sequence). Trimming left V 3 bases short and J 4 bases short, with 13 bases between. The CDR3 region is CASSLQGTLYEQYF. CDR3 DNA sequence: TGTGCCAGCAGTTTGCAAGGTACTCTGTACGAGCAGTACTTC.